The text below deals with one TCR beta chain. Its antigen is not known. Conversion of TCR transcripts into cDNA relied on 5'RACE template switching, which added a universal primer site and UMIs. TCRdb analysed the 5' RACE reads with MiXCR anew, one entry per CDR3 protein. The sample includes about 340,000 distinct CDR3 sequences, under 15% of them seen just once. Deletions cut 6 bases from V and 2 bases from J, with 7 bases between. This CDR3 spans 13 amino acids. Germline CDR1 and CDR2: MGHDK and SYGVNS. These data belong to a study of T cells after yellow fever vaccination. Study background: Low-cell-number fractions underwent preparation using SMART-Seq v4 Ultra Low Input.

Study-wide points: Primary-vaccination clones mostly resurfaced post-booster (about 96% CD4, approximately 89% CD8). A small share of clonotypes appeared in both CD4 and CD8 compartments.

Sequencing was performed on CD4+ T cells sorted from PBMCs, taken 15 days after the yellow fever booster vaccination. The chain is built from TRBV25-1 and TRBJ2-2; D unresolved. This clonotype originated in a man aged 18 to 35 who received the YFV17D yellow fever vaccine. This CDR3 reads CASRNYNTGELFF. In DNA form, the CDR3 reads TGTGCCAGCAGGAATTACAACACCGGGGAGCTGTTTTTT.